This TCR beta chain originates from a study of cytomegalovirus exposure and HLA in healthy donors (dated by TCRdb to about 2017). For the study in its entirety: In an earlier analysis of some 550 of the donors, 276 Gb of sequence data and 100 million or so unique TCR beta sequences from approximately 180 million T cells were reported. Around 320 gigabases of sequencing data and roughly 90 million unique TCR sequences were included in an early release covering roughly 600 HLA-typed donors. Of the roughly 420 genotyped donors, 75% to 85% were placed in the genetic ancestry cluster associated with self-reported Caucasian donors. The study aimed to test whether signatures of past pathogen exposure could be identified by cataloging public T cell receptors. Using immunosequencing, the study profiled T cell repertoires from about 610 subjects and related those repertoires to cytomegalovirus serostatus. Besides the first cohort of some 670 subjects, a separate validation cohort made up of 95 to 150 different subjects was used. High-throughput TCR immunosequencing, statistical association of individual TCRs with disease status, and machine learning were combined to predict cytomegalovirus infection status. A later analysis re-examined previously published TCR beta repertoires from 500 to 700 donors and added high-resolution HLA genotyping to investigate patterns of TCR occurrence. In the later analysis, no new phenotypic data were used to find candidate immune exposures; instead, reliance was placed on TCR beta sequences and their occurrence across donors. An earlier analysis of fewer than 700 of the donors applied high-throughput TCR beta sequencing to assess whether each TCR beta V gene segment acted as functional or pseudogenic. Donor age, sex, ethnicity and CMV serostatus were compiled alongside the repertoire data. A later genetic analysis took genome-wide SNP genotypes for about three fifths of the 666 donors and used that subset as a discovery cohort. All discovery cohort repertoires had been generated using a single sequencing platform. HLA typing included class I and class II loci at four-digit resolution. The number of typed donors differed by locus: about 629-630 for A, B, C, DRB1 and DQB1; 522 for DQA1; 606 for DPA1; and 400 to 480 for DPB1. Roughly five DR-DQ haplotypes were handled as single units for association and clustering, since linkage in the cohort was strong. Among roughly 370 genotyped donors of the cohort, an average of approximately 230,000 unique TCR beta nucleotide sequences were sequenced per donor, around a sixth of them non-productive.

Results the study describes overall, beyond this receptor: A later genetic analysis associated a missense DCLRE1C variant with V-gene and J-gene trimming of TCR beta chains, and an independent cohort replicated the association. In vitro tests confirmed that three of the cytomegalovirus-associated TCR beta chains recognize cytomegalovirus antigens. A total of fewer than 200 TCR beta chains were listed by the study as associated with cytomegalovirus. Compared with the approximately 720-donor mean, donors in an Asian-associated ancestry cluster had fewer N-insertions in productive TCRs, according to a later genetic analysis. In a later analysis, HLA-associated TCR beta chains showed more clonal expansion and lower generation probabilities than non-associated chains that were equally common. According to a later analysis, most CMV-associated TCR beta chains appeared to be HLA-restricted, and the HLA associations seemed to be driven largely by CMV exposure. Sequencing depth was assumed to be roughly uniform across donors in the presence/absence analyses, though that assumption may not hold. Because HLA typing was missing for some donors at each locus, association tests included only the typed subset. In an earlier analysis of around 500 of the donors, most TCR beta V segments appeared in productive rearrangements about 87% or about 30% of the time, broadly matching IMGT annotations. Strong co-occurrence of HLA alleles, especially DR and DQ, made assigning TCR associations to individual alleles difficult. Cytomegalovirus status was reported to be diagnosed by the classifier with high specificity and sensitivity in both the original and validation cohorts. The earlier analysis of approximately 590 of the donors excluded fewer than 20 rarely observed V segments, including chromosome 9 orphons, because counts were too low. According to a later analysis, parvovirus B19, influenza, CMV and Epstein-Barr virus appeared linked to several top co-occurrence clusters. For the cohort, immune exposure information was limited to CMV serostatus. A later analysis found that TCR association rates varied across HLA loci, with DRB1 alleles showing the most associated TCRs and HLA-C alleles the fewest. A later analysis associated about 17,000 TCR beta sequences with specific HLA alleles at a false discovery rate of 0.05. Across donors, most TCR sequences were observed very rarely, whereas some public TCRs were present in many individuals. The cohort was sequenced for TCR beta chains only, and without alpha or paired-chain data the features that could be detected were limited. The authors suggested that the approach could potentially be extended to other disease states and immunological phenotypes. A cluster of highly shared sequence variants was judged likely to represent a technical artifact of the sequencing pipeline. Linkage disequilibrium might explain the correlated functional status among segregating V segments, but an unknown experimental factor could not be excluded. Because the 87-base-pair reads could not distinguish some IMGT-functional V segments, including TRBV6-2 and TRBV6-3, those segments were excluded. A further reported finding was that TCR beta sequences accurately predicted the HLA-A and HLA-B alleles for most subjects in the first cohort.

A note on this clone: Which antigen it targets is not known. It has no much larger one-base neighbor in the sample; base qualities were not kept.

Library method: the immunoSEQ multiplex PCR assay. The multiplex PCR relied on a mix of 60 forward primers for TCR Vbeta segments and 13 reverse primers for TCR Jbeta segments. Amplification of the CDR3 region of rearranged TCR beta genes was performed with a multiplex PCR assay on genomic DNA. Amplified TCR beta libraries were sequenced as 87-base-pair reads on the Illumina HiSeq System. Concerning the study's data processing: A later analysis counted approximately 74 million unique TCR beta chains across the 640 or so repertoires, and some 11 million of these chains were shared by at least two donors. To remove PCR and sequencing errors, raw reads were error-corrected and collapsed into unique sequences using a nearest-neighbor algorithm that merged closely related sequences. CDR3 sequences were aligned to IMGT reference sequences to assign V, D and J gene segments. For a sequence to be retained, a match of at least six nucleotides was required to both a V gene segment and a J gene segment. A rearrangement was called productive if the CDR3 had no stop codons and remained in frame with V and J, and every other rearrangement was called non-productive. Following IMGT convention, CDR3 was defined as the stretch from the second conserved V-encoded cysteine up to the conserved J-encoded phenylalanine. In an earlier analysis of approximately 500 of the donors, sequences lacking an unambiguous match to a single V gene segment were excluded. An earlier analysis of 587 of the donors classified V segments as functional when productive rearrangements were above 56.7% and as segregating when the standard deviation between donors was above 5%. A statistical classification framework was built for diagnosing cytomegalovirus status from the catalog of TCR beta chain sequences. A later analysis assigned V and J genes by comparing TCR nucleotide sequences with IMGT/GENE-DB human TR gene sequences. A later analysis assigned CDR3 sequences and most-parsimonious VDJ recombination scenarios with the TCRdist pipeline. In a later analysis, each TCR beta chain was defined by its CDR3 amino acid sequence together with its V-gene family, and reads without a unique V-gene family were excluded. A later analysis removed several hundred highly shared, low-generation-probability nucleotide sequences to deal with suspected cross-contamination and a sequencing artifact. For each public chain, a later analysis derived a clonal expansion index from normalized ranks of inferred template counts within each repertoire. A later analysis computed generation probabilities with a VDJ recombination model fitted to out-of-frame rearrangements, and checked the results against IGoR. In a later analysis, hypergeometric tests were used to score TCR-TCR, TCR-HLA and TCR-CMV co-occurrence, with a repertoire-size bias correction applied to TCR pairs. False discovery rates were estimated in a later analysis by permuting HLA or CMV assignments 20 times. A later analysis grouped co-occurring TCRs with DBSCAN, adding TCRdist sequence similarity when clustering within HLA-allele-positive subsets. Repertoires with fewer than 30,000 or more than 120,000 public chains were left out of co-occurrence clustering, as were a handful of repertoires with anomalous nucleotide sharing. In its TCRdb copy, this immuneACCESS table keeps in-frame sequences only and misses some clones. Where compared with another copy, unresolved V genes explain less than half of these, and the others have no known cause. Clone size and the V and J calls come from that table; the DNA yielded D and trimming. The sample data list hundreds of thousands of clones, and about 85% of these were observed just once. The ten largest account for roughly 0.22% of the sample.

The cohort was made up of 666 healthy bone marrow donors. Cohort members were all nominally healthy when sampled, although unrecorded immune exposures were likely present. The donor tested CMV seronegative, placing the donor among the 352 seronegative members of the cohort. Each donor provided a peripheral blood sample, and peripheral blood mononuclear cells were used for TCR beta sequencing. Genomic DNA was extracted from the blood cell samples with the Qiagen DNeasy Blood Extraction Kit. CDR1 and CDR2 are read off the germline V gene as MNHEY and SVGAGI. The CDR3 sequence holds 14 residues, the cysteine and phenylalanine included. The DNA shown is the 42-base CDR3, in frame from base 1. V lost 6 bases and J lost 1 base; the stretch between them is 12 bases long.

The sequencing input was PBMCs. The receptor chain draws on TRBV6-5 and TRBJ2-5; the D gene cannot be named for sure. This receptor was obtained from a girl aged 2 to 9 in good health and CMV-seronegative. The DNA is as follows: TGTGCCAGCAGACCAACCGGCGGCCAAGAGACCCAGTACTTC. Its protein is CASRPTGGQETQYF.